What follows are 22 T cell receptor beta chains derived from one specimen sequenced in a study of blood T cell repertoires in COVID-19. The table came from immunoSEQ multiplex PCR; TCRdb's copy has only in-frame clones and leaves some out. The sample comprises roughly 250,000 clones, about four fifths of which are singletons, and more than 8% rests with the top ten. The sequencing input was peripheral blood. The source of these receptors is a woman over 75 with acute or convalescent COVID-19.

This clone was observed once. The rearrangement joins TRBV29-1 to TRBJ2-3, with 15 bases matching TRBD2. Trimming removed 3 bases from V and 6 bases from J; junction bases left unmatched: 10. Germline lookup yields CDR1 SQVTM and CDR2 ANQGSEA. This CDR3 contains 17 residues. CDR3 region: CSVDRTSGGAIGDTQYF. DNA of the CDR3: TGCAGCGTTGATAGGACTAGCGGGGGGGCCATCGGGGATACGCAGTATTTT.

The gene calls are TRBV29-1 and TRBJ1-2; possible D gene TRBD1, 5 bases. This CDR3 contains 13 residues. The V end lost 4 bases, the J end lost 3 bases, and 12 bases lay between the germline ends. Germline CDR1 reads SQVTM; CDR2 reads ANQGSEA. CDR3 in DNA: TGCAGCGTTGTCCGCAGGGTCGACTATGGCTACACCTTC. Encoded protein: CSVVRRVDYGYTF.

V is TRBV28 and J is TRBJ1-1; D may be TRBD1 (6 bases). CDR3 length: 16 residues. The V end was cut by 7 bases, the J end by 0 bases, with 18 bases between. The V gene's germline CDR1 is MDHEN and CDR2 SYDVKM. This chain's CDR3 is CASTIGGGMMNTEAFF. In nucleotides, the CDR3 is TGTGCCAGCACCATAGGGGGTGGAATGATGAACACTGAAGCTTTCTTT.

The chain employs TRBV19 and TRBJ1-2; maybe TRBD1 (6 bases). CDR1 and CDR2 (germline): LNHDA, SQIVND (reference sequence). The CDR3 is 13 amino acids. V lost 5 bases, J lost 2 bases, and 9 bases lay in between. The CDR3 loop is CASSVGQNYGYTF. CDR3 in DNA: TGTGCCAGTAGTGTGGGACAAAACTATGGCTACACCTTC. Together with reference TRBV19 and TRBJ1-2, the CDR3 gives the full variable domain: DGGITQSPKYLFRKEGQNVTLSCEQNLNHDAMYWYRQDPGQGLRLIYYSQIVNDFQKGDIAEGYSVSREKKESFPLTVTSAQKNPTAFYLCASSVGQNYGYTFGSGTRLTVV.

The V and J genes are TRBV7-9 and TRBJ1-1; no definite D call. The CDR3 runs 13 residues. Germline V CDR1 and CDR2: SEHNR, FQNEAQ (reference sequence). V was shortened by 1 base and J by 9 bases, with 12 bases between the two germline ends. CDR3 nucleotide sequence: TGTGCCAGCAGCTTAGGAGGGATTTGGAAAGCTTTCTTT. This sequence encodes CASSLGGIWKAFF.

The chain recombines TRBV5-1 with TRBJ2-5; 15 bases are shared with TRBD2. In germline, CDR1 is SGHRS, CDR2 YFSETQ. The CDR3 runs 19 residues. Germline trimming cut 4 bases from V and 5 bases from J; bases unmatched to any gene: 15. The CDR3 DNA is TGCGCCAGCAGCGCGGGACTAGCGGGGGGTATAATCGGTCTGGAGACCCAGTACTTC. Translating it yields CASSAGLAGGIIGLETQYF. The variable domain in full, with the rest retrieved from reference TRBV5-1 and TRBJ2-5, is KAGVTQTPRYLIKTRGQQVTLSCSPISGHRSVSWYQQTPGQGLQFLFEYFSETQRNKGNFPGRFSGRQFSNSRSEMNVSTLELGDSALYLCASSAGLAGGIIGLETQYFGPGTRLLVL.

This clone turned up a few times. This rearrangement joins TRBV27 to TRBJ2-7; D is unclear. This CDR3 has 14 residues. Germline V CDR1 and CDR2: MNHEY, SMNVEV (reference sequence). V lost 4 bases to trimming and J lost 5 bases, with 15 bases between them. The CDR3 protein is CASSSSLTGHEQYF. CDR3 sequence (DNA): TGTGCCAGCAGTTCCTCTCTGACTGGCCACGAGCAGTACTTC.

CDR3 sequence reads: CASSHGQGARLQNIQYF. The DNA for the CDR3 is TGTGCCAGCAGCCATGGACAGGGGGCGAGGTTACAAAACATTCAGTACTTC. The J gene is TRBJ2-4, the V gene TRBV7-9; TRBD1 matches at 11 bases. J was trimmed by 5 bases and V by 5 bases; bases with no gene match: 11. The germline V gene encodes CDR1 SEHNR and CDR2 FQNEAQ (reference sequence). The CDR3 contains 17 residues. Full variable domain (outside the CDR3, taken from reference TRBV7-9 and TRBJ2-4): DTGVSQNPRHKITKRGQNVTFRCDPISEHNRLYWYRQTLGQGPEFLTYFQNEAQLEKSRLLSDRFSAERPKGSFSTLEIQRTEQGDSAMYLCASSHGQGARLQNIQYFGAGTRLSVL.

V is TRBV28 and J is TRBJ1-4; D is possibly TRBD1 (5 bases). CDR3 length equals 14 residues. Germline assignment: CDR1 MDHEN and CDR2 SYDVKM. V dropped 6 bases and J dropped 8 bases, with 16 bases sitting between them. The CDR3 protein is CASSPRGRWEKLFF. In DNA form, the CDR3 reads TGTGCCAGCAGCCCACGGGGGAGGTGGGAAAAACTGTTTTTT.

The chain joins TRBV5-1 to TRBJ2-1; a possible D gene is TRBD2 (6 bases). Germline V lookup: CDR1 SGHRS, CDR2 YFSETQ. V was clipped by 2 bases and J by 10 bases, with 10 bases between them. This CDR3 is built from 12 residues. The CDR3 here is CASSFSGGEQFF. The CDR3 region has the DNA TGCGCCAGCAGCTTTAGCGGAGGGGAGCAGTTCTTC.

This clone was recorded a few times. This chain uses TRBV5-1 with TRBJ2-7; D is possibly TRBD2 (6 bases). V lost 2 bases to trimming and J lost 0 bases, with 12 bases between them. The CDR3 totals 15 residues. Germline CDR1 SGHRS, CDR2 YFSETQ. As DNA, the CDR3 is TGCGCCAGCAGCTTCGGCGGGGCTAGCTCCTACGAGCAGTACTTC. This translates into CASSFGGASSYEQYF.

The gene calls are TRBV2 and TRBJ1-6, with 7 bases lining up with TRBD1. The CDR3 consists of 15 residues. CDR1 is SNHLY and CDR2 is FYNNEI in the germline V gene. J lost 5 bases, V lost 6 bases, and 7 bases had no gene match. The CDR3 spells CASRERQGHNSPLHF. CDR3 DNA sequence: TGTGCCAGCAGGGAGAGACAGGGCCATAATTCACCCCTCCACTTT.

The rearrangement links TRBV28 to TRBJ2-2, with TRBD2 matching 7 bases. Trimming cost V 5 bases and J 8 bases; bases outside gene matches: 11. The CDR3 consists of 15 residues. Germline V lookup: CDR1 MDHEN, CDR2 SYDVKM. This CDR3 reads CASSLLRTRWGELFF. The CDR3 bases are TGTGCCAGCAGTCTCCTAAGGACTAGATGGGGGGAGCTGTTTTTT. The full variable domain, rest sourced from reference TRBV28 and TRBJ2-2, is DVKVTQSSRYLVKRTGEKVFLECVQDMDHENMFWYRQDPGLGLRLIYFSYDVKMKEKGDIPEGYSVSREKKERFSLILESASTNQTSMYLCASSLLRTRWGELFFGEGSRLTVL.

This chain uses TRBV11-2 with TRBJ2-3; D gene uncertain. The CDR3 loop spans 15 amino acids. Germline V gene lookup returns CDR1 SGHAT and CDR2 FQNNGV. V was trimmed by 5 bases and J by 2 bases, leaving 14 bases between them. The CDR3 coding sequence is TGTGCCAGCAGCCCTAAAGACACCTACACAGATACGCAGTATTTT. Translated, it gives CASSPKDTYTDTQYF.

The chain carries TRBV27 and TRBJ1-2; 8 positions match TRBD1. J was trimmed by 7 bases and V by 5 bases; bases with no gene match: 9. From germline, CDR1 is MNHEY and CDR2 SMNVEV (reference sequence). This CDR3 region has 14 residues. The CDR3 bases are TGTGCCAGCAGTCACGGACAGGGATCGGGTGGCTACACCTTC. This gives the protein CASSHGQGSGGYTF.

The chain employs TRBV6-5 and TRBJ2-3; TRBD2 matches 12 bases. Per the germline V gene, CDR1 is MNHEY and CDR2 is SVGAGI. V shed 2 bases, J shed 4 bases, and the junction held 4 bases outside the gene matches. CDR3 size: 16 residues. CDR3 nucleotides: TGTGCCAGCAGTTACCCTAGCGGGGGGGCCGCAGATACGCAGTATTTT. Protein product: CASSYPSGGAADTQYF.

CDR3 coding DNA: TGTGCCAGCAGCGATTGGACAGGGAGCAATCAGCCCCAGCATTTT. It specifies CASSDWTGSNQPQHF. This chain links TRBV6-5 with TRBJ1-5; 8 nucleotides line up with TRBD1. Germline V gene sequence: CDR1 MNHEY, CDR2 SVGAGI. This CDR3 comprises 15 residues. V lost 6 bases and J lost 1; bases outside the gene matches: 5.

The V gene is TRBV5-1, the J gene TRBJ1-2; TRBD1 matches at 7 bases. The CDR3 totals 14 residues. The germline V gene has CDR1 SGHRS and CDR2 YFSETQ. V lost 0 bases and J lost 6; bases outside the gene matches: 5. The CDR3 protein is CASSLVQGVDGYTF. DNA of the CDR3: TGCGCCAGCAGCTTGGTCCAGGGGGTAGATGGCTACACCTTC.

This sequence joins TRBV29-1 and TRBJ1-2; 9 bases fit TRBD1. This CDR3 region has 13 residues. CDR1 and CDR2 from the germline V gene are SQVTM and ANQGSEA. The V gene end was trimmed by 4 bases and the J gene end by 4 bases; junction bases not matched to a gene: 4. CDR3 region: CSVAGQGGYGYTF. Here the CDR3 DNA reads TGCAGCGTTGCGGGACAGGGTGGCTATGGCTACACCTTC.

Points on this clone: Other DNA sequences in this sample translate to the same CDR3. The chain has TRBV28 and TRBJ1-1, with TRBD1 matching over 7 bases. Germline V gene sequence: CDR1 MDHEN, CDR2 SYDVKM. The V and J ends lost 6 bases and 5 bases, in that order; junction bases with no gene match: 6. The CDR3 length is 13 residues. The CDR3 reads CASSLNRGTEAFF. For the CDR3, the DNA is TGTGCCAGCAGCCTCAACAGGGGAACTGAAGCTTTCTTT.

V usage is TRBV6-6 and J usage is TRBJ2-3, with 7 bases that match TRBD2. The CDR3 length is 16 residues. CDR1 is MNHNY and CDR2 is SVGAGI in the germline V gene (reference sequence). After removal of 3 bases from V and 4 bases from J, the junction contained 10 bases not matched to a gene. CDR3 nucleotides: TGTGCCAGCAGTTATTTCGGGGGGAGTGGGCCAGATACGCAGTATTTT. Its protein is CASSYFGGSGPDTQYF.

The V gene is TRBV28, the J gene TRBJ1-6; no clear D gene. Between the trimmed V and J ends, which lost 5 bases and 9 bases, there was a span of 14 bases. The CDR3 has 14 amino acids. Germline values: CDR1 MDHEN, CDR2 SYDVKM. The CDR3: CASSPGRGISPLHF. CDR3 DNA: TGTGCCAGCAGTCCCGGGCGGGGTATTTCACCCCTCCACTTT.